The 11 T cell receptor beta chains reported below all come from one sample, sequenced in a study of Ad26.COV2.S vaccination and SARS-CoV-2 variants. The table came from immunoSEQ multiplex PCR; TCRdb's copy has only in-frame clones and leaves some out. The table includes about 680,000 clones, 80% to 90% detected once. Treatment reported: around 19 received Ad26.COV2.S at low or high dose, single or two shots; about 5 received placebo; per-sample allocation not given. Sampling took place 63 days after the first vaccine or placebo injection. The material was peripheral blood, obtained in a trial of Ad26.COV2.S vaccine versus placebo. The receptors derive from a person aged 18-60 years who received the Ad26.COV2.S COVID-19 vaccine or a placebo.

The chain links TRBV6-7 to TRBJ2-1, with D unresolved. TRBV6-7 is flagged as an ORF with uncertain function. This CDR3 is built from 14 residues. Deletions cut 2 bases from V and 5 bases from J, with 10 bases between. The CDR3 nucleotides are TGTGCCAGCAGTTACCCCGACTGGAACAATGAGCAGTTCTTC. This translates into CASSYPDWNNEQFF.

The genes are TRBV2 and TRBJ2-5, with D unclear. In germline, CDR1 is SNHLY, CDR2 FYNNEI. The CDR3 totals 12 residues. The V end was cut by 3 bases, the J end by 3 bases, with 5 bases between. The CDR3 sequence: CASSDREETQYF. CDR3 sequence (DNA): TGTGCCAGCAGTGATCGGGAAGAGACCCAGTACTTC.

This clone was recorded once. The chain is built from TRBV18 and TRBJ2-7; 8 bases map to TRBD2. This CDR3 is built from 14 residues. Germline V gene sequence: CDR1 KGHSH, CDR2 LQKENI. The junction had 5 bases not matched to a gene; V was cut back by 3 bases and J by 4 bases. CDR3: CASSPQRGIYEQYF. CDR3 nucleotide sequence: TGTGCCAGCTCACCGCAGCGGGGGATTTACGAGCAGTACTTC.

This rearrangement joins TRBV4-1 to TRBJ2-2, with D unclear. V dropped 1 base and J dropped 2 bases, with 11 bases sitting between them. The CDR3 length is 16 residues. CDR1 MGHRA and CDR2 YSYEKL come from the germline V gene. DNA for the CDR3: TGCGCCAGCAGCCAAGGAAGGAAGTATAACACCGGGGAGCTGTTTTTT. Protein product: CASSQGRKYNTGELFF.

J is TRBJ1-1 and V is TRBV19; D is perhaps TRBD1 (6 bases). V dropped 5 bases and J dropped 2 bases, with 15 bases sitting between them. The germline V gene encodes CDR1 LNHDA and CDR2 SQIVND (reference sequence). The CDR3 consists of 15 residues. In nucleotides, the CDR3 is TGTGCCAGTAGTGCTTACAGGGTTGAAAACACTGAAGCTTTCTTT. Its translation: CASSAYRVENTEAFF.

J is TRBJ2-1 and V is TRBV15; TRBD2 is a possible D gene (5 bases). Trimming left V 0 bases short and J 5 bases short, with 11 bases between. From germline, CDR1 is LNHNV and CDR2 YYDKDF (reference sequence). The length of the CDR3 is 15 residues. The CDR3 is CATSRDVGDDNEQFF. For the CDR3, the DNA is TGTGCCACCAGCAGAGATGTGGGAGACGACAATGAGCAGTTCTTC. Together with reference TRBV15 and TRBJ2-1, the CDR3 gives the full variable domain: DAMVIQNPRYQVTQFGKPVTLSCSQTLNHNVMYWYQQKSSQAPKLLFHYYDKDFNNEADTPDNFQSRRPNTSFCFLDIRSPGLGDTAMYLCATSRDVGDDNEQFFGPGTRLTVL.

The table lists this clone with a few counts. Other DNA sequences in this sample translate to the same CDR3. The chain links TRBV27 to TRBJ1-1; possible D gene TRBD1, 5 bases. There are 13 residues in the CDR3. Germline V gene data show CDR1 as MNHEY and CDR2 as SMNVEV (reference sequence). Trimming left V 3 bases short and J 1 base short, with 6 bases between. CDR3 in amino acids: CASSLGGNTEAFF. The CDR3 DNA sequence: TGTGCCAGCAGTTTGGGGGGGAACACTGAAGCTTTCTTT.

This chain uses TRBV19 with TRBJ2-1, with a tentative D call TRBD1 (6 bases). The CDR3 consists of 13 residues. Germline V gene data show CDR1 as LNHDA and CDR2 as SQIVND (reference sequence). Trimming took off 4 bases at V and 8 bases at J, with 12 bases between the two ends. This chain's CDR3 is CASSKGVVDEQFF. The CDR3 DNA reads TGTGCCAGTAGTAAGGGGGTTGTGGATGAGCAGTTCTTC. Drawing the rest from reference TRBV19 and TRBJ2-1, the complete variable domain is DGGITQSPKYLFRKEGQNVTLSCEQNLNHDAMYWYRQDPGQGLRLIYYSQIVNDFQKGDIAEGYSVSREKKESFPLTVTSAQKNPTAFYLCASSKGVVDEQFFGPGTRLTVL.

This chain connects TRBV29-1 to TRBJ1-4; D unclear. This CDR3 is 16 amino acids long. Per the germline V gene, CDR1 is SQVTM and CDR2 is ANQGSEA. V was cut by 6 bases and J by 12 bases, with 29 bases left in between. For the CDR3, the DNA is TGCAGCGTCAACCGGGCGTCGAGTGGTAGCGGAAACGAACTGTTTTTT. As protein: CSVNRASSGSGNELFF.

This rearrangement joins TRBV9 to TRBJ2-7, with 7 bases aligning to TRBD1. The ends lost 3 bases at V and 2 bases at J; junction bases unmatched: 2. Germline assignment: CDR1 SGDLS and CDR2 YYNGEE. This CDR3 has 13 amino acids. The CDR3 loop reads CASSEGTAYEQYF. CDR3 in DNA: TGTGCCAGCAGCGAGGGGACAGCCTACGAGCAGTACTTC. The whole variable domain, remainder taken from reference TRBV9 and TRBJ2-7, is DSGVTQTPKHLITATGQRVTLRCSPRSGDLSVYWYQQSLDQGLQFLIQYYNGEERAKGNILERFSAQQFPDLHSELNLSSLELGDSALYFCASSEGTAYEQYFGPGTRLTVT.

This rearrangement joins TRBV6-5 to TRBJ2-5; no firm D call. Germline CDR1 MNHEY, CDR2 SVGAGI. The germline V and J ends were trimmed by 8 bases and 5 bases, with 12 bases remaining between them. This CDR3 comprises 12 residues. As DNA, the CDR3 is TGTGCCAGCCTAAAATGGCAGGAGACCCAGTACTTC. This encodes CASLKWQETQYF.